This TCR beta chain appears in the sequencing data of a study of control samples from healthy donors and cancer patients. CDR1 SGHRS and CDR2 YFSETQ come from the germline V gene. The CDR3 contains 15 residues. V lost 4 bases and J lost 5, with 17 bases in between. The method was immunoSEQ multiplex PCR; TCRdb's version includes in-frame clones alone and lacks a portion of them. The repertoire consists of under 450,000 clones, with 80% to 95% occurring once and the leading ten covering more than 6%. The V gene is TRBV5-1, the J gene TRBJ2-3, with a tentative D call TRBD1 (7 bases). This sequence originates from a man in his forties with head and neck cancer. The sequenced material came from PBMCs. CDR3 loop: CASSPTGVEGDTQYF. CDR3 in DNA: TGCGCCAGCAGCCCTACAGGGGTGGAGGGAGATACGCAGTATTTT.